This T cell receptor beta chain was sequenced during a study of blood T cell repertoires in COVID-19. Study-wide context: Sources were T cells, B-cell-depleted T cells, or PBMCs; the material itself was cDNA or gDNA.

Sequencing was performed with immunoSEQ multiplex PCR; in TCRdb, only in-frame clones are kept and a portion is missing. The table includes about 75,000 clones, 88% detected once. The length of the CDR3 is 15 residues. The V segment lost 5 bases and the J segment 4 bases; nucleotides outside the gene matches: 2. Germline V gene lookup returns CDR1 LNHDA and CDR2 SQIVND (reference sequence). This chain connects TRBV19 to TRBJ2-2; 12 bases are shared with TRBD2. Specimen: peripheral blood. This sequence originates from a human donor in a cohort sampled during active COVID-19. DNA for the CDR3: TGTGCCAGTAGTGGGGGACTAGCGGGCACCGGGGAGCTGTTTTTT. Translating it yields CASSGGLAGTGELFF.